This T cell receptor (beta chain) was sequenced during a study of blood T cell repertoires in COVID-19. Authors' data handling: Quantification of nucleated cells was approximated via reference gene primer amplification. Sequencing was performed with immunoSEQ multiplex PCR; in TCRdb, only in-frame clones are kept and a portion is missing. V and J calls and clone size come straight from that table; D and trimming were deduced from the DNA. The sample includes over 250,000 clones, around nine tenths of them seen just once. Each participant's cohort was designated according to participant-reported clinical history. Symptom resolution, clearance, or two negative PCRs marked donors in Cohort 3 as recovered. The CDR3 runs 12 residues. Deletions cut 6 bases from V and 5 bases from J, with 10 bases between. Germline lookup yields CDR1 LGHDT and CDR2 YNNKEL (reference sequence).

The chain links TRBV3-1 (or the pseudogene TRBV3-2) to TRBJ1-1, with TRBD1 as a possible D gene (6 bases). The TCR comes from a man in his sixties who had recovered from COVID-19. The sequencing input was PBMCs or T cells enriched from blood (not recorded which). CDR3 residues: CASRDRGTEAFF. CDR3 nucleotides: TGTGCCAGCAGGGACAGAGGGACTGAAGCTTTCTTT.